These T cell receptor beta chains were read from a single sample in a study of Ad26.COV2.S vaccination and SARS-CoV-2 variants. The method was immunoSEQ multiplex PCR; TCRdb's version includes in-frame clones alone and lacks a portion of them. This sample yields some 180,000 clones, of which roughly 87% are seen a single time; more than 4.5% belongs to the top ten. The sequencing here drew on peripheral blood, taken after recovery from COVID-19. These receptors originate from a human donor who had recovered from COVID-19. Each CDR3 is given with its conserved first and last residue.

TRBJ2-7,TRBV5-8,CASSFDRDLFDEQYF
TRBJ2-1,TRBV7-3,CASSSTSGSLHEQFF
TRBJ1-2,TRBV15,CATSRDGGSYGYTF
TRBJ2-7,TRBV27,CASSLWGPPRQYEQYF
TRBJ2-3,TRBV19,CASSGWDSPPGTQYF
TRBJ2-7,TRBV6-8,CASRKELAGGDEQYF
TRBJ2-7,TRBV12-3/TRBV12-4,CASSLGQGQQYF
TRBJ1-5,TRBV10-1,CASSTGFQPQHF
TRBJ1-5,TRBV7-8,CASSLEVRIMIGNQPQHF
TRBJ2-1,TRBV28,CASGQRTVAFNEQFF
TRBJ1-1,TRBV3-1/TRBV3-2,CASSPKIYEGWGPMNTEAFF
TRBJ2-1,TRBV11-3,CASSLEIAENEQFF
TRBJ2-7,TRBV5-1,CASSPGASDSYEQYF
TRBJ1-6,TRBV5-4,CASSPMPGENSPLHF
TRBJ2-1,TRBV5-1,CASSPWTSGGQEQFF
TRBJ2-3,TRBV19,CASSNRLDTQYF
TRBJ1-4,TRBV3-1/TRBV3-2,CASSQGREKLFF
TRBJ1-1,TRBV7-3,CASSLMESTEAFF
TRBJ1-4,TRBV27,CASSLLGASNEKLFF
TRBJ2-7,TRBV5-5,CASSLTGAPYEQYF
TRBJ2-5,TRBV12-3/TRBV12-4,CASSRAGSETQYF
TRBJ1-2,TRBV29-1,CSVGKGVGGYTF
TRBJ2-5,TRBV6-5,CASKKDGETQYF
TRBJ1-5,TRBV21-1,CASSKARTTYSNQPQHF
TRBJ1-1,TRBV10-3,CAISEGSPMNTEAFF
TRBJ2-6,TRBV6-5,CASTSGANVLTF
TRBJ1-5,TRBV2,CASSRRGYSNQPQHF
TRBJ1-6,TRBV4-1,CASSHLGQGGSYNSPLHF
TRBJ2-3,TRBV7-6,CASSLRSSAFGADTQYF
TRBJ2-7,TRBV9,CASSGGTSGSQIHEQYF
TRBJ1-3,TRBV6-5,CASSPQRNSGNTIYF
TRBJ2-1,TRBV7-2,CASSPQRGGSNEQFF
TRBJ2-7,TRBV19,CASSSGQGAYEQYF
TRBJ2-7,TRBV4-1,CASSQEGQSYEQYF
TRBJ2-7,TRBV3-1/TRBV3-2,CASRPGTSFHEQYF
TRBJ2-2,TRBV7-3,CASSLTTGRDTGELFF
TRBJ2-1,TRBV24-1,CATSDKVGATYNEQFF
TRBJ2-7,TRBV20-1,CSASTIGTSGALEQYF
TRBJ2-1,TRBV29-1,CSVESPGLGDQFF
TRBJ1-2,TRBV12-5,CASGLDSRGDGYTF
TRBJ2-7,TRBV2,CASGGQGGPYEQYF
TRBJ1-1,TRBV14,CASSQDWTVGKAFF
TRBJ1-4,TRBV28,CASSPGGEKLFF
TRBJ2-5,TRBV9,CASSWGGQETQYF
TRBJ2-2,TRBV19,CASSIQGTGELFF
TRBJ1-3,TRBV19,CASKHAQWSNSGNTIYF
TRBJ1-5,TRBV30,CAWSSTDSNQPQHF
TRBJ2-3,TRBV7-9,CASSPGTTDTQYF
TRBJ2-7,TRBV18,CASSTGGPPYEQYF
TRBJ2-4,TRBV6-5,CASTGEGNIQYF
TRBJ2-7,TRBV6-5,CASSPGGGYEQYF
TRBJ1-5,TRBV19,CASSPPRTGNNQPQHF
TRBJ2-4,TRBV7-3,CASSPPDRNIQYF
TRBJ2-2,TRBV18,CASSPDANTGELFF
TRBJ1-2,TRBV19,CASSSIPGGYTF